Below, 28 T cell receptor beta chains from the same sample are listed, as sequenced in a study of regulatory T cells in long-lasting Graves disease. Time point specified: newly diagnosed GD, antithyroid drugs for less than 3 months. TCR sequences were obtained from RNA taken from PBMCs. For TCR beta, libraries came from iRepertoire HTBI primers and Arm-PCR of CDR3 regions. Each CDR3 protein gets one entry after TCRdb re-called the multiplex PCR reads with MiXCR. The profile shows around 250,000 distinct CDR3 sequences, just over 20% of them singletons. The material sequenced was peripheral blood mononuclear cells (PBMCs), taken at new diagnosis, from a patient treated with antithyroid drugs. Receptors were obtained from a female donor with Graves disease.

Concerning this clonotype: This likely traces to a read error, being one base from a far larger clone. DNA for the CDR3: TGTGCCAGCAGTCCGCGACCTCTCGGGGCCCCTTACGAGCAGTTCTTC. Translated, it gives CASSPRPLGAPYEQFF. This chain uses TRBV27 with TRBJ2-1; the D call may be TRBD1 or TRBD2 (5 bases each). Germline CDR1 reads MNHEY; CDR2 reads SMNVEV (reference sequence). The CDR3 spans 16 residues. V was shortened by 5 bases and J by 10 bases, with 24 bases between the two germline ends.

This clonotype was detected many times. V and J are TRBV24-1 and TRBJ2-7, with unresolved D. Looked up from germline, CDR1 is KGHDR and CDR2 is SFDVKD. CDR3 size: 13 residues. Trimming shortened V by 3 bases and J by 6 bases, and 11 bases separated the two germline ends. The CDR3 sequence: CATSDLNSLEQYF. CDR3 DNA sequence: TGTGCCACCAGTGATCTAAACAGTCTCGAGCAGTACTTC.

The table lists this clonotype with many counts. This chain connects TRBV7-9 to TRBJ1-1, with D unclear. There are 9 residues in the CDR3. V lost 3 bases and J lost 10, with 3 bases in between. Germline CDR1 is SEHNR and CDR2 is FQNEAQ (reference sequence). CDR3 coding DNA: TGTGCCAGCAGCTTGCGAGCTTTCTTT. This sequence encodes CASSLRAFF. Complete variable domain (other parts from reference TRBV7-9 and TRBJ1-1): DTGVSQNPRHKITKRGQNVTFRCDPISEHNRLYWYRQTLGQGPEFLTYFQNEAQLEKSRLLSDRFSAERPKGSFSTLEIQRTEQGDSAMYLCASSLRAFFGQGTRLTVV.

A note on this clonotype: This likely reflects a read error, since a far larger clone is one base away. The chain carries TRBV12-3 or TRBV12-4 and TRBJ2-1; no definite D call. With the DNA end fitting TRBJ2-7 better, the J assignment may be wrong. The CDR3 is 14 amino acids. CDR3 loop: CASSQDVVGNEQYF. CDR3 DNA sequence: TGTGCCAGCAGCCAAGATGTGGTGGGCAATGAGCAGTACTTC.

V gene TRBV12-3 or TRBV12-4 combines with J gene TRBJ1-6; D gene uncertain. The CDR3 is 12 amino acids. V gave up 4 bases and J gave up 15 bases, with 13 bases separating them. CDR3 nucleotide sequence: TGTGCCAGCAGTTCGCAGGCAGTTCTCCTCCACTTT. This sequence encodes CASSSQAVLLHF.

This clonotype was seen repeatedly, ten times or more. The rearrangement uses TRBV11-2 and TRBJ1-2; D is undetermined. Looked up from germline, CDR1 is SGHAT and CDR2 is FQNNGV. CDR3 length: 14 amino acids. V was trimmed by 1 base and J by 5 bases, leaving 11 bases between them. As DNA, the CDR3 is TGTGCCAGCAGCTTAGGACGGCTAAGTTATGGCTACACCTTC. Amino acids: CASSLGRLSYGYTF. Combining the CDR3 with reference TRBV11-2 and TRBJ1-2 gives the whole variable domain EAGVAQSPRYKIIEKRQSVAFWCNPISGHATLYWYQQILGQGPKLLIQFQNNGVVDDSQLPKDRFSAERLKGVDSTLKIQPAKLEDSAVYLCASSLGRLSYGYTFGSGTRLTVV.

Remarks on this clonotype: A far larger clone differs by one base, so this is likely a read error. The CDR3 protein is CASSIQGELGYGYAF. CDR3 DNA sequence: TGTGCCAGCAGCATACAGGGGGAGCTCGGGTATGGCTACGCCTTC. This chain links TRBV11-2 with TRBJ1-2; 8 nucleotides agree with TRBD1. This CDR3 spans 15 amino acids. Germline-derived CDR1 and CDR2 are SGHAT and FQNNGV.

Many counts were recorded for this clonotype. The V gene is TRBV20-1, the J gene TRBJ1-2; 7 nucleotides align to TRBD1. This CDR3 comprises 14 residues. V trimming: 6 bases; J trimming: 3 bases; junction bases outside the gene matches: 10. Germline assignment: CDR1 DFQATT and CDR2 SNEGSKA (reference sequence). CDR3: CSAKTGLGYYGYTF. CDR3 DNA sequence: TGCAGTGCCAAGACAGGGTTGGGTTACTATGGCTACACCTTC.

This clonotype was seen repeatedly, ten times or more. The CDR3 sequence: CASSISTNNEQFF. CDR3 nucleotide sequence: TGTGCCAGTAGTATTTCCACCAACAATGAGCAGTTCTTC. The chain couples TRBV19 to TRBJ2-1; D is ambiguous. The CDR3 is 13 amino acids. The germline CDR1 and CDR2 sequences are LNHDA and SQIVND (reference sequence). Trimming stripped 3 bases from V and 5 bases from J, with 8 bases between.

This clonotype came up many times. This chain uses TRBV20-1 with TRBJ1-3; 8 bases are shared with TRBD1. The V segment lost 6 bases and the J segment 5 bases; nucleotides outside the gene matches: 3. Germline-derived CDR1 and CDR2 are DFQATT and SNEGSKA (reference sequence). This CDR3 contains 12 residues. CDR3 sequence: CSAGQVRNTIYF. The CDR3 coding sequence is TGCAGTGCGGGACAGGTTCGAAACACCATATATTTT.

The V gene is TRBV6-1, the J gene TRBJ1-5; D is ambiguous. Germline lookup yields CDR1 MNHNS and CDR2 SASEGT. The CDR3 runs 11 residues. Trimming shortened V by 5 bases and J by 9 bases, and 8 bases separated the two germline ends. In DNA, the CDR3 is TGTGCCAGCAGTCGAGGTGGGCCCCAGCATTTT. Translating gives CASSRGGPQHF.

This clonotype was recorded at least ten times. The chain uses TRBV18 and TRBJ2-6; D possibly uses TRBD1 or TRBD2 (5 bases each). CDR1 and CDR2 from the germline V gene are KGHSH and LQKENI. The CDR3 length is 15 residues. The V and J ends lost 2 bases and 0 bases respectively, with 5 bases between them. Written as DNA, the CDR3 is TGTGCCAGCTCACCAGGGGGCTCTGGGGCCAACGTCCTGACTTTC. Translation gives CASSPGGSGANVLTF.

This clonotype was seen more than once but under ten times. The J gene is TRBJ1-6, the V gene TRBV20-1; D unclear. Trimming shortened V by 2 bases and J by 5 bases, and 7 bases separated the two germline ends. The germline CDR1 and CDR2 sequences are DFQATT and SNEGSKA (reference sequence). The CDR3 has 13 amino acids. The CDR3 DNA reads as TGCAGTGCTAGAAACACTGATAATTCACCCCTCCACTTT. As protein: CSARNTDNSPLHF.

Details on this clonotype: It may be a read error: a sequence one base away is much more abundant. The chain employs TRBV5-1 and TRBJ2-7; 10 bases align to TRBD2. Unmatched junction bases numbered 14, after V lost 7 bases and J lost 7 bases. The CDR3 length is 15 residues. Germline CDR1 SGHRS, CDR2 YFSETQ. CDR3 in amino acids: CASGQDLAGDNEQYF. CDR3 nucleotide sequence: TGCGCCAGCGGTCAAGATCTAGCGGGGGACAATGAGCAGTACTTC. Full variable domain (missing parts from reference TRBV5-1 and TRBJ2-7): KAGVTQTPRYLIKTRGQQVTLSCSPISGHRSVSWYQQTPGQGLQFLFEYFSETQRNKGNFPGRFSGRQFSNSRSEMNVSTLELGDSALYLCASGQDLAGDNEQYFGPGTRLTVT.

Only a few counts were recorded for this clonotype. V and J are TRBV7-9 and TRBJ2-1; D not certain. Trimming left V 0 bases short and J 4 bases short, with 7 bases between. Germline V gene data show CDR1 as SEHNR and CDR2 as FQNEAQ (reference sequence). This CDR3 contains 14 residues. The CDR3 DNA reads as TGTGCCAGCAGCTTAGCGCTAGGTTACAATGAGCAGTTCTTC. Its translation is CASSLALGYNEQFF.

This clonotype was seen at least ten times. The V gene is TRBV6-1, the J gene TRBJ1-3; D is uncertain. The V end was cut by 6 bases, the J end by 2 bases, with 11 bases between. The CDR3 extends over 14 amino acids. Germline V gene sequence: CDR1 MNHNS, CDR2 SASEGT. Written as DNA, the CDR3 is TGTGCCAGCAGCACCAGGACGGCTGGAAACACCATATATTTT. Protein sequence: CASSTRTAGNTIYF.

This clonotype was recorded at least ten times. The chain joins TRBV19 to TRBJ1-1; the D gene is possibly TRBD1 (6 bases). With 7 bases removed from V and 4 bases from J, the gap between germline ends came to 19 bases. The CDR3 has 15 amino acids. The V gene's germline CDR1 is LNHDA and CDR2 SQIVND (reference sequence). CDR3 nucleotide sequence: TGTGCCAGTAACCCCCGGACGGGGGCTGGCACTGAAGCTTTCTTT. Amino acid sequence: CASNPRTGAGTEAFF. Supplemented by reference TRBV19 and TRBJ1-1, the full variable domain reads DGGITQSPKYLFRKEGQNVTLSCEQNLNHDAMYWYRQDPGQGLRLIYYSQIVNDFQKGDIAEGYSVSREKKESFPLTVTSAQKNPTAFYLCASNPRTGAGTEAFFGQGTRLTVV.

About this clonotype: This likely stems from a read error, as it lies one base from a far larger clone. The rearrangement joins TRBV7-3 to TRBJ1-1; D is undetermined. CDR1 SGHTA and CDR2 FQGTGA come from the germline V gene. Trimming shortened V by 8 bases and J by 7 bases, and 20 bases separated the two germline ends. The CDR3 consists of 14 residues. The CDR3 protein is CASGPQGTASEAFF. For the CDR3, the DNA is TGTGCCAGCGGCCCACAAGGCACCGCCAGTGAAGCTTTCTTT.

The chain links TRBV6-4 to TRBJ1-6; D gene ambiguous. CDR1 is MRHNA, CDR2 SNTAGT, per germline. This CDR3 is 15 amino acids long. Deletions cut 2 bases from V and 5 bases from J, with 10 bases between. CDR3 nucleotide sequence: TGTGCCAGCAGTGACGGTTCAGGCGATAATTCACCCCTCCACTTT. Its translation: CASSDGSGDNSPLHF.

The sample holds many counts of this clonotype. This chain links TRBV6-1 with TRBJ2-2; the match to TRBD2 covers 8 bases. The CDR3 is 17 amino acids. V gave up 5 bases and J gave up 3 bases; unmatched junction bases: 11. Germline values: CDR1 MNHNS, CDR2 SASEGT. The CDR3 DNA reads as TGTGCCAGCAGTCCCCTAAGAGCGGGGGTGTACACCGGGGAGCTGTTTTTT. This sequence encodes CASSPLRAGVYTGELFF.

This clonotype was observed many times. The CDR3 sequence: CATSDPQGRYGYTF. The CDR3 coding sequence is TGTGCCACCAGTGACCCACAGGGTCGATATGGCTACACCTTC. The chain uses TRBV24-1 and TRBJ1-2, with D tentatively TRBD1 (6 bases). CDR1 and CDR2 from the germline V gene are KGHDR and SFDVKD. CDR3 length equals 14 residues. The V gene lost 4 bases and the J gene lost 5 bases, with 13 bases spanning the gap.

The chain has TRBV6-1 and TRBJ2-4; D not certain. The CDR3 spans 14 residues. Between the trimmed V and J ends, which lost 7 bases and 0 bases, there was a span of 10 bases. Germline values: CDR1 MNHNS, CDR2 SASEGT. DNA of the CDR3: TGTGCCAGCATAAATGCCCCAGCCAAAAACATTCAGTACTTC. This codes for CASINAPAKNIQYF.

This clonotype has a count of ten or more. This chain links TRBV20-1 with TRBJ1-4, with 7 nucleotides matching TRBD1. In germline, CDR1 is DFQATT, CDR2 SNEGSKA (reference sequence). The CDR3 spans 13 residues. J lost 7 bases, V lost 5 bases, and 7 bases had no gene match. CDR3 bases: TGCAGTGCTGCCGACAGGGTTACTGAAAAACTGTTTTTT. Translation: CSAADRVTEKLFF.

There are many counts of this clonotype. The rearrangement joins TRBV7-3 to TRBJ2-6; perhaps TRBD1 as D (6 bases). CDR3 length: 16 residues. Germline assignment: CDR1 SGHTA and CDR2 FQGTGA. Trimming left V 5 bases short and J 2 bases short, with 13 bases between. The CDR3: CASSEPGAAGANVLTF. As DNA, the CDR3 is TGTGCCAGCAGCGAACCAGGGGCGGCTGGGGCCAACGTCCTGACTTTC.

The CDR3 DNA is TGTGCCAGCAGTGACTCGGAGGGCAGTGGGTACACCTTC. Translating it yields CASSDSEGSGYTF. The chain employs TRBV6-4 and TRBJ1-2; D uncertain. Trimming left V 0 bases short and J 11 bases short, with 13 bases between. There are 13 residues in the CDR3. Looked up from germline, CDR1 is MRHNA and CDR2 is SNTAGT.

This chain links TRBV19 with TRBJ1-2; 7 bases map to TRBD1. The germline V gene has CDR1 LNHDA and CDR2 SQIVND (reference sequence). V trimming: 5 bases; J trimming: 7 bases; junction bases outside the gene matches: 7. The CDR3 contains 13 residues. CDR3 nucleotides: TGTGCCAGTAGTCTCAACAGGGGAACTGGCTACACCTTC. As protein: CASSLNRGTGYTF.

This clonotype has ten or more counts. CDR3 DNA sequence: TGTGCCACCAAAGGCAGTCAACTGAACACTGAAGCTTTCTTT. Its protein product is CATKGSQLNTEAFF. This sequence joins TRBV24-1 and TRBJ1-1; no definite D call. V gave up 8 bases and J gave up 0 bases, with 12 bases separating them. The CDR3 is made up of 14 amino acids. Germline loops: CDR1 KGHDR, CDR2 SFDVKD.

In this sample, this clonotype turned up many times. The chain carries TRBV11-2 and TRBJ2-7; maybe TRBD2 (7 bases). This CDR3 is 18 amino acids long. Germline CDR1 reads SGHAT; CDR2 reads FQNNGV. V was cut by 1 base and J by 3 bases, with 22 bases left in between. The CDR3 DNA sequence: TGTGCCAGCAGCTTAGTCGGTGTAGGCGGGGGCCCGTTCTACGAGCAGTACTTC. Its protein product is CASSLVGVGGGPFYEQYF.